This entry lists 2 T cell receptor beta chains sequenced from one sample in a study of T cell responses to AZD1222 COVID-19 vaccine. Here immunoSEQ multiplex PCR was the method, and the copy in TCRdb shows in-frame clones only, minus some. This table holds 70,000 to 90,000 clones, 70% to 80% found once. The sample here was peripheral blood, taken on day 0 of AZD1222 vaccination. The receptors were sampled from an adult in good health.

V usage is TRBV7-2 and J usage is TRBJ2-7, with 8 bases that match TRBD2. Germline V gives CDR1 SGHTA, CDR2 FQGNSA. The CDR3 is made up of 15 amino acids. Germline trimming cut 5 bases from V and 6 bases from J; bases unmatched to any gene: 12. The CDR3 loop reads CASSVTTAGDSEQYF. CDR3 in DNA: TGTGCCAGCAGCGTGACCACAGCGGGAGATTCCGAGCAGTACTTC.

The CDR3 sequence: CATSEALGGPGDNEQFF. The CDR3 nucleotides are TGTGCCACCAGTGAAGCCCTCGGAGGGCCTGGCGACAATGAGCAGTTCTTC. V and J are TRBV24-1 and TRBJ2-1; TRBD2 is a possible D gene (6 bases). V was shortened by 4 bases and J by 5 bases, with 20 bases between the two germline ends. The CDR3 extends over 17 amino acids. The germline V gene has CDR1 KGHDR and CDR2 SFDVKD.